This T cell receptor (beta chain) was identified in a study of blood T cell repertoires in COVID-19. For the study at large: COVID-19 samples collected from the United States, Italy and Spain covered acute and convalescent phases.

Profiled with immunoSEQ multiplex PCR; TCRdb holds only in-frame clones, not every one. The sample holds a few hundred thousand clones, roughly 83% seen once. Per the germline V gene, CDR1 is SGHRS and CDR2 is YFSETQ. J gave up 4 bases and V 0 bases, and 3 bases lay outside the gene matches. CDR3 length equals 15 residues. The chain couples TRBV5-1 to TRBJ2-3; 9 nucleotides line up with TRBD2. The sequence derives from a man aged 55 to 70 who had recovered from COVID-19. Sample: peripheral blood. The CDR3 here is CASSLEVAGADTQYF. The CDR3 bases are TGCGCCAGCAGCTTGGAGGTAGCGGGAGCAGATACGCAGTATTTT. The entire variable domain, with the rest obtained from reference TRBV5-1 and TRBJ2-3, is as follows: KAGVTQTPRYLIKTRGQQVTLSCSPISGHRSVSWYQQTPGQGLQFLFEYFSETQRNKGNFPGRFSGRQFSNSRSEMNVSTLELGDSALYLCASSLEVAGADTQYFGPGTRLTVL.